These T cell receptor beta chains were read from a single sample in a study of vaccination effects on CD4 cells after COVID-19. These receptors' antigens are unknown. This table comes from immunoSEQ multiplex PCR, and its TCRdb copy is limited to in-frame clones, with some not included. The data show tens of thousands of clones, around 75% seen once. Sequences were derived from CD4+ T cells from PBMCs cultured with a peptide pool, sampled before COVID-19 vaccination. Source of these receptors: a human donor who had a prior SARS-CoV-2 infection. The CDR3 runs from the conserved cysteine through the conserved F or W. A D gene is named only where the DNA matches it firmly. Clone size is stated in some rows and not others, as once, few, many or a class when expanded.

CDR3 DNA	CDR3 protein	clone size	V gene	D gene	J gene
TGTGCCAGCAGTTTAGGACAGGTGAGCTCCTACAATGAGCAGTTCTTC	CASSLGQVSSYNEQFF	NA	TRBV27	TRBD1	TRBJ2-1
TGTGCCAGCAGCCTACGACAGGTGTCAGAGACCCAGTACTTC	CASSLRQVSETQYF	NA	TRBV3-1/TRBV3-2	NA	TRBJ2-5
TGTGCCAGCAGTGTAACAAAAACGGGGGCAGGGAAACAGAACACTGAAGCTTTCTTT	CASSVTKTGAGKQNTEAFF	few	TRBV2	NA	TRBJ1-1
TGTGCCAGCAGCTTAGAAGTGGCGGGGCACTACAATGAGCAGTTCTTC	CASSLEVAGHYNEQFF	NA	TRBV7-8	NA	TRBJ2-1
TGTGCCAGCTCACCACAGGCAGGGGGGAACACTGAAGCTTTCTTT	CASSPQAGGNTEAFF	NA	TRBV18	TRBD1	TRBJ1-1
TGTGCCAGCAGCTTAGGCGCAGCGGGGGCTCAAGAGACCCAGTACTTC	CASSLGAAGAQETQYF	NA	TRBV7-2	TRBD2	TRBJ2-5
TGTGCCAGCAGTTACTCCCTAATCCAAGAGACCCAGTACTTC	CASSYSLIQETQYF	NA	TRBV6-2/TRBV6-3	NA	TRBJ2-5
TGTGCCAGCAGCGTAGGAAGGAACACCATATATTTT	CASSVGRNTIYF	NA	TRBV9	NA	TRBJ1-3
TGTGCCAGCAGCTTAGAGACGGCGCCGTATGGCTACACCTTC	CASSLETAPYGYTF	once	TRBV7-2	NA	TRBJ1-2
TGTGCCAGTCGAAGGCAGCCCGCCGGCTCCTACAATGAGCAGTTCTTC	CASRRQPAGSYNEQFF	NA	TRBV19	NA	TRBJ2-1
TGTGCCTGGAGTTCAAACGCCCGATACGAGCAGTACTTC	CAWSSNARYEQYF	NA	TRBV30	NA	TRBJ2-7
TGTGCCAGTAGTACGTGGACAGATACGCAGTATTTT	CASSTWTDTQYF	once	TRBV19	NA	TRBJ2-3
TGTGCCAGTAGTATGTTTAACACTGAAGCTTTCTTT	CASSMFNTEAFF	few	TRBV19	NA	TRBJ1-1
TGCGCCAGCAGCTTGTTCCGGGGATCTAACTATGGCTACACCTTC	CASSLFRGSNYGYTF	NA	TRBV5-1	NA	TRBJ1-2
TGTGCCAGCAGCCCCGGTTCTAGCGGGGATCACACCGGGGAGCTGTTTTTT	CASSPGSSGDHTGELFF	NA	TRBV4-2	TRBD2	TRBJ2-2
TGTGCCAGCAGCCAAGATCGGGCCAGCGGGGCCACAGATACGCAGTATTTT	CASSQDRASGATDTQYF	NA	TRBV4-2	TRBD2	TRBJ2-3
TGTGCCAGTAAGTCCGCCGACTGGGATCGCAATCAGCCCCAGCATTTT	CASKSADWDRNQPQHF	NA	TRBV19	NA	TRBJ1-5